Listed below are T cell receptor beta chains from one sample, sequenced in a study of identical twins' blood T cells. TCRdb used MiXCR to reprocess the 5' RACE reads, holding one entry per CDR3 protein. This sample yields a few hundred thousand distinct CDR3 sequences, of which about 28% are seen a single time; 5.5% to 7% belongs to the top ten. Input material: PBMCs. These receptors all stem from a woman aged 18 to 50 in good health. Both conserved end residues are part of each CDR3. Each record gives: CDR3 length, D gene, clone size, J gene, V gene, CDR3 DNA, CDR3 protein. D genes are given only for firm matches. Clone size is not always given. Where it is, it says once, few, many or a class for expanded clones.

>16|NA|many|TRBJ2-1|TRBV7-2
TGTGCCAGCAGCTTTGGGCCGGGAGCCTCCTACAATGAGCAGTTCTTC
CASSFGPGASYNEQFF
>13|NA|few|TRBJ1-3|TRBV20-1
TGCAGTGCGGGGACCGACAATAGAAACACCATATATTTT
CSAGTDNRNTIYF
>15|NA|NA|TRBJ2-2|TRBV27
TGTGCCAGCAGTTTAATCGACGCTAACACCGGGGAGCTGTTTTTT
CASSLIDANTGELFF
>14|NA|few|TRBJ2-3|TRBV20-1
TGCAGTGCTAGTGACGGGAGAGGAACAGATACGCAGTATTTT
CSASDGRGTDTQYF
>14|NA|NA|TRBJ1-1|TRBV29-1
TGCAGCGTTGAATTGGGGTATGGGAGCACTGAAGCTTTCTTT
CSVELGYGSTEAFF
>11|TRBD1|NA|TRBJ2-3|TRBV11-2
TGTGCCAGCAGCTCCGGGACAGTTAACGATTTT
CASSSGTVNDF
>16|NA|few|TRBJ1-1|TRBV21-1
TGTGCCAGCAGCAGTGGAAATCGAGTACATCAGGGTGAAGCTTTCTTT
CASSSGNRVHQGEAFF
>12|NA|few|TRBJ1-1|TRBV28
TGTGCCAGTACTCCTGGGGGCACTGAAGCTTTCTTT
CASTPGGTEAFF
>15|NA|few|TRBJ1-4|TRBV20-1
TGCAGTGCTAGAGATTGGGGAGGGCATCGTGAAAAACTGTTTTTT
CSARDWGGHREKLFF
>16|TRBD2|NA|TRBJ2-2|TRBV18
TGTGCCAGCTCACTAACTAGCGGGAAGAACACCGGGGAGCTGTTTTTT
CASSLTSGKNTGELFF
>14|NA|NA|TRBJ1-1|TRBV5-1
TGCGCCAGCAGCTCCACAGGGTCGGGCACTGAAGCTTTCTTT
CASSSTGSGTEAFF
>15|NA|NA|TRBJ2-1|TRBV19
TGTGCCAGTACCCCTTGGGCAGGCAAAGACAATGAGCAGTTCTTC
CASTPWAGKDNEQFF
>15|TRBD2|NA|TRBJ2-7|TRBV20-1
TGCAGTGTGAAAGGACTAGCGGGTTTCAACTACGAGCAGTACTTC
CSVKGLAGFNYEQYF
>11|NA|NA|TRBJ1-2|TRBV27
TGTGCCACTACAGGGCCCTATGGCTACACCTTC
CATTGPYGYTF